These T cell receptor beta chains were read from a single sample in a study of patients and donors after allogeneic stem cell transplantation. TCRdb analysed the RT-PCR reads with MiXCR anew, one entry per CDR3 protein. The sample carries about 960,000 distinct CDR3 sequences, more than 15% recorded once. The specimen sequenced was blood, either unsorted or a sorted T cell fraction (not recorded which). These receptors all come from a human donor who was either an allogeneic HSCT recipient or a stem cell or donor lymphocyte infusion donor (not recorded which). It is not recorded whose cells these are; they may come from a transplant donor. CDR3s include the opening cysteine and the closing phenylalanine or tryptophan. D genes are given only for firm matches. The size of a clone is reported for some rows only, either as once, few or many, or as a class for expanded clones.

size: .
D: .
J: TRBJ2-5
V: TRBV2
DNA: TGTGCCAGCAACGAGGGGTCCTCCCAAGAGACCCAGTACTTC
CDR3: CASNEGSSQETQYF

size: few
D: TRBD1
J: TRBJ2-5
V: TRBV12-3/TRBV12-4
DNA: TGTGCCAGCAGTTCATGGGGACAGAACCAAGAGACCCAGTACTTC
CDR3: CASSSWGQNQETQYF

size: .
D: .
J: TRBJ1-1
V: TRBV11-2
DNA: TGTGCCAGCAGCTGGCGGCCGGGGGACCTAGGCCGGTCGGACACTGAAGCTTTCTTT
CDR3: CASSWRPGDLGRSDTEAFF

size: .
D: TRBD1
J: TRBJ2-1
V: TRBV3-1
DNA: TGTGCCAGCAGCCAAGATAGGCGGGAAAACAGGGGGCATCTAAATTACAATGAGCAGTTCTTC
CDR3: CASSQDRRENRGHLNYNEQFF

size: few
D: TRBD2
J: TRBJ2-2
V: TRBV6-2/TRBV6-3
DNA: TGTGCCAGCAGTTACTCAAGCGGGGGGGCTAAGGACACCGGGGAGCTGTTTTTT
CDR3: CASSYSSGGAKDTGELFF

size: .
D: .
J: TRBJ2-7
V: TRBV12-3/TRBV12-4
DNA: TGTGCCAGCAGTTTGGGCGACAGATACCTTCCCTTGGACTTC
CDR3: CASSLGDRYLPLDF

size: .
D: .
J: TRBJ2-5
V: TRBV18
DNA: TGTGCCAGCTCACCCGTTTCCCAGGAGACCCAGTACTTC
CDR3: CASSPVSQETQYF

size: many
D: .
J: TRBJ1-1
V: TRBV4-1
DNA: TGCGCCAGCAGCCAAAGCGTTGCCAACACTGAAGCTTTCTTT
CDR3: CASSQSVANTEAFF

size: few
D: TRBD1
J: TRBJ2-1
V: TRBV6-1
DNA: TGTGCCAGCAGCCCGGGACAGGGCAATGTTGAGCAGTTCTTC
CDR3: CASSPGQGNVEQFF

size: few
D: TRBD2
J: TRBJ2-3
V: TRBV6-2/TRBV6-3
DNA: TGTGCCAGCAGCCCCACGACTAGCCTTGGCCCAGATACGCAGTATTTT
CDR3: CASSPTTSLGPDTQYF

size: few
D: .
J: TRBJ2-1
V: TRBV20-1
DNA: TGCAGTGCTAGATCGGGGCGGGCCTCCTACAATGAGCAGTTCTTC
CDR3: CSARSGRASYNEQFF

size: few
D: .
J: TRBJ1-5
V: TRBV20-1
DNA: TGCAGTGCTAGGGATGGTACTCAGCCCCAGCATTTT
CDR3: CSARDGTQPQHF

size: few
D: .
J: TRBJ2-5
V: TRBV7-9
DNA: TGTGCCAGCAGTTTAAACCAAGAAGAGACCCAGTACTTC
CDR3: CASSLNQEETQYF

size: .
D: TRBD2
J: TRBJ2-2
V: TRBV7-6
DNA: TGTGCCAGCAGCGGACAGGGGACTAGCGGGGGGGAGACGAACACCGGGGAGCTGTTTTTT
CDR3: CASSGQGTSGGETNTGELFF

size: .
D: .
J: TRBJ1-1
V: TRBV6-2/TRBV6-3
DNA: TGTGCCAGCAATCTTGGACTGGGACGGAACACTGAAGCTTTCTTT
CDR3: CASNLGLGRNTEAFF

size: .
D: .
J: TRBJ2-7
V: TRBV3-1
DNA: TGTGCCAGCAGCCAAGCTCTCCCGGGAACTATGAACTACGAGCAGTACTTC
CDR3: CASSQALPGTMNYEQYF

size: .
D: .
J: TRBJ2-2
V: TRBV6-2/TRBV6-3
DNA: TGTGCCAGCAGTTACTCTCCCTTGGACTCTCTCCTGAACACCGGGGAGCTGTTTTTT
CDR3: CASSYSPLDSLLNTGELFF

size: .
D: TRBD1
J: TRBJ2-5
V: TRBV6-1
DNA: TGTGCCAGCACCCGGGACAGGGTAGGGACCCAGTACTTC
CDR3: CASTRDRVGTQYF

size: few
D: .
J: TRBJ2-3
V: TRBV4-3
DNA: TGCGCCAGCAGCCAAGGCCAGCGGGGCACAGATACGCAGTATTTT
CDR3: CASSQGQRGTDTQYF

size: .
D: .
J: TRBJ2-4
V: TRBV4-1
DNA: TGCGCCAGCAGCCAAGTTACTACGGCCAAAAACATTCAGTACTTC
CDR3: CASSQVTTAKNIQYF

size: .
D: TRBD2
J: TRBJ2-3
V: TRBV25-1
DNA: TGTGCCAGCAGGTTGTCGGGGGGGAGGAGGGATACGCAGTATTTT
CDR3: CASRLSGGRRDTQYF

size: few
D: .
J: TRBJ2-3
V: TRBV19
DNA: TGTGCCAGTAGTATAACAGGGCGGAGGGATACGCAGTATTTT
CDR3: CASSITGRRDTQYF

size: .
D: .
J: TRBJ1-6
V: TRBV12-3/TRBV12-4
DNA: TGTGCCAGCAGTTCCCGGCGTTCACCCCTCCACTTT
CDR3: CASSSRRSPLHF